The 9 T cell receptor beta chains presented below share a single source sample, sequenced in a study of beta chain features in type 1 diabetes. General study findings and limits: Shortening of TCRB CDR3s, moderate but significant, appeared in all four CD4+ subsets of Type 1 diabetes patients.

The antigens for these receptors are not known. Every isolated RNA sample was fully reverse transcribed, so sequencing captured expressed TCRB transcripts. Here immunoSEQ multiplex PCR was the method, and the copy in TCRdb shows in-frame clones only, minus some. The table shows approximately 250,000 clones, with roughly 11% occurring only once. Input material: naive CD4+ T cells from blood. The receptors were gathered from a man aged 25-40 years with type 1 diabetes.

This sequence joins TRBV10-3 and TRBJ2-1, with D possibly TRBD2 on 6 matching bases. CDR1 is ENHRY and CDR2 is SYGVKD in the germline V gene. Trimming stripped 6 bases from V and 4 bases from J, with 10 bases between. This CDR3 contains 13 residues. CDR3 residues: CAIRGGQYNEQFF. DNA for the CDR3: TGTGCCATCAGGGGGGGTCAATACAATGAGCAGTTCTTC.

The V and J genes are TRBV9 and TRBJ2-7; a possible D gene is TRBD1 (6 bases). Germline CDR1 and CDR2: SGDLS and YYNGEE. Trimming stripped 0 bases from V and 5 bases from J, with 15 bases between. CDR3 length: 15 residues. CDR3 sequence reads: CASSVASLQGHEQYF. For the CDR3, the DNA is TGTGCCAGCAGCGTAGCGTCCCTTCAGGGGCACGAGCAGTACTTC. Combining the CDR3 with reference TRBV9 and TRBJ2-7 gives the whole variable domain DSGVTQTPKHLITATGQRVTLRCSPRSGDLSVYWYQQSLDQGLQFLIQYYNGEERAKGNILERFSAQQFPDLHSELNLSSLELGDSALYFCASSVASLQGHEQYFGPGTRLTVT.

The V call is TRBV5-1, the J call TRBJ1-2; 7 nucleotides line up with TRBD1. Germline-derived CDR1 and CDR2 are SGHRS and YFSETQ. V gave up 2 bases and J gave up 3 bases; unmatched junction bases: 4. The CDR3 is made up of 14 amino acids. The CDR3 protein is CASSFTGTDYGYTF. CDR3 nucleotides: TGCGCCAGCAGCTTTACAGGGACAGACTATGGCTACACCTTC.

This chain connects TRBV6-1 to TRBJ2-1; TRBD1 is a possible D gene (6 bases). Between the trimmed V and J ends, which lost 2 bases and 6 bases, there was a span of 14 bases. There are 15 residues in the CDR3. Germline V gives CDR1 MNHNS, CDR2 SASEGT. CDR3 loop: CASSEQKQGGNEQFF. The DNA for the CDR3 is TGTGCCAGCAGTGAACAGAAGCAAGGGGGCAATGAGCAGTTCTTC.

This clone was observed a few times. V and J are TRBV18 and TRBJ1-1, with D possibly TRBD1 on 5 matching bases. The V gene lost 2 bases and the J gene lost 1 base, with 8 bases spanning the gap. This CDR3 contains 14 residues. Germline V gene lookup returns CDR1 KGHSH and CDR2 LQKENI. The CDR3 loop reads CASSPARENTEAFF. The DNA for the CDR3 is TGTGCCAGCTCACCAGCCAGGGAGAACACTGAAGCTTTCTTT.

This clone came up a few times. This chain uses TRBV28 with TRBJ2-3; TRBD1 is a possible D gene (5 bases). Germline V gene sequence: CDR1 MDHEN, CDR2 SYDVKM. The length of the CDR3 is 13 residues. Between the trimmed V and J ends, which lost 10 bases and 4 bases, there was a span of 15 bases. The DNA for the CDR3 is TGTGCCACCCACCCGGCAGGGCCAGATACGCAGTATTTT. Protein product: CATHPAGPDTQYF.

This clone has more than one count but fewer than ten. The chain employs TRBV27 and TRBJ1-2; 7 nucleotides agree with TRBD1. V lost 5 bases, J lost 3 bases, and 3 bases stayed unmatched. Germline values: CDR1 MNHEY, CDR2 SMNVEV (reference sequence). The CDR3 covers 13 residues. The CDR3 coding sequence is TGTGCCAGCAGTCCTACAGGGGACTATGGCTACACCTTC. It specifies CASSPTGDYGYTF.

This clone has only a few counts. This chain connects TRBV29-1 to TRBJ1-3; 7 bases are a match to TRBD1. The V segment lost 4 bases and the J segment 2 bases; nucleotides outside the gene matches: 2. Germline CDR1 reads SQVTM; CDR2 reads ANQGSEA. CDR3 length: 13 residues. The CDR3 loop is CSVVGQTGNTIYF. CDR3 nucleotide sequence: TGCAGCGTTGTGGGACAGACTGGAAACACCATATATTTT.

The chain links TRBV28 to TRBJ2-7; possibly TRBD2 for D (5 bases). This CDR3 comprises 12 residues. V lost 6 bases, J lost 6 bases, and 12 bases lay in between. The germline gives CDR1 MDHEN, CDR2 SYDVKM. The CDR3 bases are TGTGCCAGCAGCCCCCTGGGGAGCGAGCAGTACTTC. Residues: CASSPLGSEQYF.